Listed here are 27 T cell receptor beta chains from one sample, sequenced in a study of cytotoxic CD8 clonotypes in ibrutinib-treated CLL. Method: immunoSEQ multiplex PCR; TCRdb's copy keeps in-frame clones and lacks some. This table holds roughly 130,000 clones, 79% found once. The sequences come from PBMCs, collected after 12 months of ibrutinib treatment. These receptors all come from a human donor with chronic lymphocytic leukemia.

This sequence joins TRBV18 and TRBJ1-4, with D possibly being TRBD1 (5 bases). Trimming took 0 bases from V and 7 from J, leaving 18 bases between them. In germline, CDR1 is KGHSH, CDR2 LQKENI. There are 17 residues in the CDR3. The CDR3 here is CASSPPILAGPAEKLFF. CDR3 nucleotide sequence: TGTGCCAGCTCACCACCTATTCTCGCAGGGCCTGCTGAAAAACTGTTTTTT.

The chain recombines TRBV2 with TRBJ2-1; 10 nucleotides match TRBD2. CDR3 size: 17 residues. The V gene's germline CDR1 is SNHLY and CDR2 FYNNEI. V shed 2 bases, J shed 8 bases, and the junction held 12 bases outside the gene matches. CDR3 region: CASSELGASGRIHEQFF. CDR3 DNA sequence: TGTGCCAGCAGTGAACTCGGGGCTAGCGGGAGAATCCATGAGCAGTTCTTC.

V usage is TRBV15 and J usage is TRBJ2-1; 13 nucleotides line up with TRBD2. The CDR3 is 17 amino acids. CDR1 is LNHNV and CDR2 is YYDKDF in the germline V gene (reference sequence). The V and J ends lost 0 bases and 6 bases, in that order; junction bases with no gene match: 5. The CDR3 protein is CATSRDPGTSGVNEQFF. DNA for the CDR3: TGTGCCACCAGCAGAGATCCAGGGACTAGCGGGGTCAATGAGCAGTTCTTC.

The J gene is TRBJ2-3, the V gene TRBV4-3; a weak D match, TRBD2 (5 bases). V gave up 2 bases and J gave up 2 bases, with 11 bases separating them. CDR1 and CDR2 (germline): LGHNA, YSLEER. The CDR3 covers 15 residues. The CDR3 region has the DNA TGCGCCAGCAGCCAATACGGGGTTAACACAGATACGCAGTATTTT. Its translation is CASSQYGVNTDTQYF.

This clone was recorded only once. The chain couples TRBV29-1 to TRBJ2-5, with 9 bases lining up with TRBD2. The J segment lost 0 bases and the V segment lost 4 bases, leaving 3 bases of the junction unmatched. The CDR3 length is 14 residues. In germline, CDR1 is SQVTM, CDR2 ANQGSEA. This CDR3 is CSVGGRADQETQYF. Here the CDR3 DNA reads TGCAGCGTTGGCGGGAGGGCCGACCAAGAGACCCAGTACTTC.

The V and J genes are TRBV29-1 and TRBJ2-2; 9 bases agree with TRBD1. After removal of 6 bases from V and 5 bases from J, the junction contained 13 bases not matched to a gene. From germline, CDR1 is SQVTM and CDR2 ANQGSEA. The CDR3 is made up of 16 amino acids. CDR3 region: CSVRLGGQGGTGELFF. The CDR3 region has the DNA TGCAGCGTAAGGTTGGGGGGACAGGGAGGAACCGGGGAGCTGTTTTTT.

The sample holds one count of this clone. The chain recombines TRBV5-4 with TRBJ2-1; 11 bases line up with TRBD2. J lost 6 bases, V lost 4 bases, and 12 bases had no gene match. This CDR3 has 17 residues. CDR1 is SGHNT, CDR2 YYREEE, per germline (reference sequence). The CDR3 coding sequence is TGTGCCAGCAGCCTTGATTTGGGGCTAGCGGGAGGCAATGAGCAGTTCTTC. Protein sequence: CASSLDLGLAGGNEQFF.

The CDR3 loop reads CASSYDYTYNEQFF. Here the CDR3 DNA reads TGTGCCAGCAGTTACGACTATACATACAATGAGCAGTTCTTC. This chain connects TRBV6-5 to TRBJ2-1; D is perhaps TRBD2 (5 bases). V lost 2 bases and J lost 4, with 9 bases in between. The CDR3 totals 14 residues. Germline V CDR1 and CDR2: MNHEY, SVGAGI.

V and J are TRBV30 and TRBJ1-5; D is unresolved. This CDR3 has 14 amino acids. The germline CDR1 and CDR2 sequences are GTSNPN and SVGIG (reference sequence). Deletions cut 0 bases from V and 7 bases from J, with 13 bases between. CDR3 coding DNA: TGTGCCTGGAGTGTATTTCCATCTCCGCAGCCCCAGCATTTT. This sequence encodes CAWSVFPSPQPQHF.

This rearrangement joins TRBV30 to TRBJ2-2, with 7 bases identical to TRBD1. CDR1 GTSNPN and CDR2 SVGIG come from the germline V gene (reference sequence). Trimming at V came to 3 bases and at J to 7 bases, leaving 5 bases not matched to a gene. The CDR3 is 13 residues long. The CDR3 DNA reads TGTGCCTGGAGCAGACAGGGCATCGGGGAGCTGTTTTTT. It yields the protein CAWSRQGIGELFF.

The rearrangement uses TRBV2 and TRBJ2-4; D remains ambiguous. The V gene lost 2 bases and the J gene lost 3 bases, with 8 bases spanning the gap. The CDR3 length is 14 residues. Germline V gene lookup returns CDR1 SNHLY and CDR2 FYNNEI. This chain's CDR3 is CASSEPGVKNIQYF. The CDR3 bases are TGTGCCAGCAGTGAACCCGGAGTCAAAAACATTCAGTACTTC.

The rearrangement links TRBV7-2 to TRBJ2-7; 8 bases agree with TRBD2. This CDR3 has 15 residues. Germline assignment: CDR1 SGHTA and CDR2 FQGNSA. With 5 bases clipped from V and 1 base from J, the junction kept 7 bases outside the gene matches. The CDR3: CASSTIAGTSYEQYF. As DNA, the CDR3 is TGTGCCAGCAGCACCATAGCGGGGACATCCTACGAGCAGTACTTC.

This clone was found once. The CDR3: CASSPGWVYGYTF. CDR3 coding DNA: TGTGCCAGCAGCCCCGGGTGGGTCTATGGCTACACCTTC. The chain carries TRBV5-5 and TRBJ1-2; D unclear. The CDR3 is 13 amino acids. CDR1 and CDR2 from the germline V gene are SGHKS and YYEKEE (reference sequence). With 4 bases removed from V and 4 bases from J, the gap between germline ends came to 11 bases.

This clone was counted between two and nine times. V and J are TRBV5-6 and TRBJ1-3; D not certain. V was cut by 4 bases and J by 0 bases, with 11 bases left in between. CDR1 is SGHDT and CDR2 is YYEEEE in the germline V gene. The CDR3 length is 15 residues. In DNA, the CDR3 is TGTGCCAGCAGCCTAGATAAACACTCTGGAAACACCATATATTTT. Residues: CASSLDKHSGNTIYF. Full variable domain (remainder filled in from reference TRBV5-6 and TRBJ1-3): DAGVTQSPTHLIKTRGQQVTLRCSPKSGHDTVSWYQQALGQGPQFIFQYYEEEERQRGNFPDRFSGHQFPNYSSELNVNALLLGDSALYLCASSLDKHSGNTIYFGEGSWLTVV.

This clone has just one count. V is TRBV7-9 and J is TRBJ1-2; D may be TRBD1 (5 bases). This CDR3 has 14 amino acids. Germline values: CDR1 SEHNR, CDR2 FQNEAQ (reference sequence). V was cut by 5 bases and J by 6 bases, with 16 bases left in between. CDR3 residues: CASSGTRGVDGYTF. The CDR3 region has the DNA TGTGCCAGCAGCGGAACGAGGGGCGTGGATGGCTACACCTTC.

This clone was seen only a few times. The chain has TRBV11-2 and TRBJ1-5; 12 nucleotides line up with TRBD1. V dropped 5 bases and J dropped 5; count of bases not matched to a gene: 4. The germline gives CDR1 SGHAT, CDR2 FQNNGV. The CDR3 length is 15 residues. The CDR3 reads CASSAGTGGYQPQHF. CDR3 DNA: TGTGCCAGCAGCGCCGGGACAGGGGGCTATCAGCCCCAGCATTTT.

The chain has TRBV5-6 and TRBJ2-1; no clear D gene. V was trimmed by 3 bases and J by 6 bases, leaving 4 bases between them. This CDR3 comprises 11 residues. Per germline, CDR1 SGHDT and CDR2 YYEEEE. In DNA, the CDR3 is TGTGCCAGCAGCTGGACCAATGAGCAGTTCTTC. Translating it yields CASSWTNEQFF.

The rearrangement joins TRBV7-2 to TRBJ2-1; tentative D call: TRBD2 (5 bases). The V end was cut by 5 bases, the J end by 9 bases, with 11 bases between. The CDR3 runs 12 residues. CDR1 and CDR2 (germline): SGHTA, FQGNSA. CDR3 DNA sequence: TGTGCCAGCAGCGGAGGTGGTGGTGAGCAGTTCTTC. Protein product: CASSGGGGEQFF.

This rearrangement joins TRBV7-2 to TRBJ2-1, with D possibly TRBD1 on 5 matching bases. Trimming removed 6 bases at V and 5 bases at J, with 11 bases between. Germline CDR1 SGHTA, CDR2 FQGNSA. This CDR3 spans 13 amino acids. The CDR3: CASRSQTDNEQFF. CDR3 nucleotides: TGTGCCAGCAGAAGCCAGACAGACAATGAGCAGTTCTTC.

J is TRBJ1-1 and V is TRBV7-6; D is possibly TRBD1 (6 bases). The CDR3 has 13 residues. Looked up from germline, CDR1 is SGHVS and CDR2 is FNYEAQ. Deletions cut 4 bases from V and 0 bases from J, with 6 bases between. The CDR3 DNA follows: TGTGCCAGCAGCTCAGGGGTGAACACTGAAGCTTTCTTT. Amino acid sequence: CASSSGVNTEAFF.

This clone has only one observation. V gene TRBV19 combines with J gene TRBJ2-7; D is unresolved. CDR3 length: 12 residues. The germline V and J ends were trimmed by 5 bases and 7 bases, with 12 bases remaining between them. Germline assignment: CDR1 LNHDA and CDR2 SQIVND (reference sequence). The CDR3: CASSGPLSEQYF. CDR3 DNA sequence: TGTGCCAGTAGTGGCCCTCTTTCGGAGCAGTACTTC. Based on the CDR3 plus reference TRBV19 and TRBJ2-7, the full variable domain is DGGITQSPKYLFRKEGQNVTLSCEQNLNHDAMYWYRQDPGQGLRLIYYSQIVNDFQKGDIAEGYSVSREKKESFPLTVTSAQKNPTAFYLCASSGPLSEQYFGPGTRLTVT.

V and J are TRBV27 and TRBJ2-7, with D perhaps matching TRBD2 (6 bases). V dropped 6 bases and J dropped 1 base, with 10 bases sitting between them. The germline V gene has CDR1 MNHEY and CDR2 SMNVEV (reference sequence). The CDR3 is 13 residues long. CDR3 region: CASRGTSSYEQYF. In nucleotides, the CDR3 is TGTGCCAGCAGGGGGACTTCTTCCTACGAGCAGTACTTC.

J is TRBJ2-7 and V is TRBV10-2, with 8 positions matching TRBD2. CDR1 and CDR2 (germline): WSHSY, SAAADI. The CDR3 spans 16 residues. V was clipped by 5 bases and J by 0 bases; unmatched bases: 9. The chain's CDR3 is CASSFSGGESSYEQYF. For the CDR3, the DNA is TGCGCCAGCAGTTTTTCGGGAGGGGAAAGCTCCTACGAGCAGTACTTC.

This rearrangement joins TRBV18 to TRBJ1-5; possibly TRBD1 for D (6 bases). The CDR3 loop spans 14 amino acids. Per germline, CDR1 KGHSH and CDR2 LQKENI. V gave up 3 bases and J gave up 2 bases, with 8 bases separating them. This CDR3 is CASSPRQGNQPQHF. Written as DNA, the CDR3 is TGTGCCAGCTCACCGCGACAGGGCAATCAGCCCCAGCATTTT.

The chain joins TRBV5-1 to TRBJ2-1; TRBD2 matches 11 bases. V shed 0 bases, J shed 14 bases, and the junction held 7 bases outside the gene matches. Germline lookup yields CDR1 SGHRS and CDR2 YFSETQ. This CDR3 is built from 14 residues. The CDR3 is CASSLVPTSGSKFF. CDR3 in DNA: TGCGCCAGCAGCTTGGTACCTACTAGCGGGAGTAAGTTCTTC.

V is TRBV4-3 and J is TRBJ1-2, with D perhaps TRBD1 (6 bases). This CDR3 is built from 16 residues. V was cut by 0 bases and J by 1 base, with 12 bases left in between. Germline loops: CDR1 LGHNA, CDR2 YSLEER. CDR3 sequence reads: CASSQDSRGLNYGYTF. The CDR3 DNA sequence: TGCGCCAGCAGCCAAGATAGCCGGGGGCTTAACTATGGCTACACCTTC.

This rearrangement joins TRBV5-1 to TRBJ2-7; D is unclear. Trimming left V 0 bases short and J 0 bases short, with 13 bases between. Germline V gives CDR1 SGHRS, CDR2 YFSETQ. The CDR3 totals 16 residues. CDR3 bases: TGCGCCAGCAGCTTGGAGCCGTCCACTAACTCCTACGAGCAGTACTTC. The encoded protein is CASSLEPSTNSYEQYF.